The clone carrying this T cell receptor beta chain was found once. The antigen is undetermined. This sample was taken from a study of shared clonotypes between healthy human individuals. Study-level background: CD4 naive and CD4 memory each took three plates per donor, while CD8 naive took two and CD8 memory one.

Trimming took 7 bases from V and 7 from J; bases not matched to a gene: 12. CDR1 ENHRY and CDR2 SYGVKD come from the germline V gene. This CDR3 spans 15 amino acids. Combining CD45RO+ cells with CCR7-negative CD45RA+ TemRA cells gave CD8 memory. Findings of the study overall: Shared clonotypes across all four donors exceeded non-shared ones in generation probability.

Original processing notes: Because ImmunoSEQ provided only junction sequences with no quality scores, the filtering differed. The repertoire was sequenced with immunoSEQ multiplex PCR; TCRdb's copy has only in-frame clones and lacks some. That table furnishes V, J and clone size, whereas the DNA furnished D and trimming. Among 110,000 or so clones listed, approximately 70% were seen once. This clonotype originated in a woman in her 30s in good health. Input material: memory CD8+ T cells sorted from blood. Specified subset: CD45RO+ cells pooled with CCR7-negative TemRA cells. The rearrangement links TRBV10-3 to TRBJ2-1; 8 nucleotides agree with TRBD1. The CDR3 is CAITEQGDPGNEQFF. DNA of the CDR3: TGTGCCATCACTGAACAGGGGGATCCGGGGAATGAGCAGTTCTTC.